One sample yielded the 10 T cell receptor beta chains listed below, sequenced in a study of post-analysis software for immune sequencing data. Study results and limitations: Patients showed TRBV5-6, TRBV5-1 and TRBV20-1 among about five TRBV segments more frequent than in controls.

Each TCR beta cDNA library carried unique molecular identifiers. TCRdb ran MiXCR on the PCR reads and lists one entry per CDR3 protein. The data show about half a million distinct CDR3 sequences, with around 40% seen just once and 9% to 14% held by the top ten. These receptors' antigens are unknown. The sequenced sample was blood. These receptors all come from a girl under 18 with multiple sclerosis.

This clonotype was picked up a small number of times. The rearrangement links TRBV12-3 or TRBV12-4 to TRBJ2-7; the D gene is possibly TRBD1 (6 bases). The CDR3 is 12 amino acids. Trimming took off 5 bases at V and 12 bases at J, with 17 bases between the two ends. The CDR3 sequence is CASSPTVRTAYF. The CDR3 DNA is TGTGCCAGCAGTCCCACTGTACGGACAGCGTACTTC.

There are many counts of this clonotype. The rearrangement uses TRBV14 and TRBJ2-5; D gene uncertain. Germline V gene data show CDR1 as SGHDN and CDR2 as FVKESK. Trimming took off 0 bases at V and 6 bases at J, with 5 bases between the two ends. The CDR3 is 12 residues long. The CDR3 coding sequence is TGTGCCAGCAGCCAAGATCGGAAGACCCAGTACTTC. Protein product: CASSQDRKTQYF.

As for this clonotype: The junction shows a germline mismatch at one end, possibly a read error. The gene calls are TRBV12-3 or TRBV12-4 and TRBJ1-2, with TRBD1 matching over 9 bases. CDR3 size: 18 residues. The CDR3 nucleotides are TGTACCAGCACCACTCGAGGACAGGGGCGCTCCCTTAACTATGGCTACACCTTC. Amino acids: CTSTTRGQGRSLNYGYTF.

The V call is TRBV5-1, the J call TRBJ2-5; 7 bases align to TRBD1. The CDR3 totals 13 residues. Germline values: CDR1 SGHRS, CDR2 YFSETQ. The V and J ends lost 4 bases and 3 bases, in that order; junction bases with no gene match: 3. CDR3 nucleotide sequence: TGCGCCAGCAGCCGTACAGGGGAAGAGACCCAGTACTTC. Its protein is CASSRTGEETQYF.

This clonotype was seen more than once but under ten times. This chain joins TRBV29-1 and TRBJ1-4, with a possible D match to TRBD1 (5 bases). The CDR3 spans 18 residues. Per germline, CDR1 SQVTM and CDR2 ANQGSEA. Trimming cost V 6 bases and J 8 bases, with 31 bases left between them. The DNA for the CDR3 is TGCAGCGTAGAGACTAGAGGGGCCAGCCAGAACGACGGGGAAAAACTGTTTTTT. It encodes CSVETRGASQNDGEKLFF.

V is TRBV15 and J is TRBJ2-1; TRBD2 aligns across 11 bases. This CDR3 has 17 amino acids. Per the germline V gene, CDR1 is LNHNV and CDR2 is YYDKDF (reference sequence). Losses at the gene ends were 2 bases for V and 7 bases for J; bases not matched to a gene: 10. CDR3 sequence: CATSRFPGASGRNEQFF. CDR3 DNA: TGTGCCACCAGCAGATTCCCAGGGGCTAGCGGGAGGAATGAGCAGTTCTTC.

This clonotype was recorded once. This chain joins TRBV20-1 and TRBJ2-5; unclear D gene. CDR1 is DFQATT, CDR2 SNEGSKA, per germline (reference sequence). The CDR3 extends over 12 amino acids. Trimming took 5 bases from V and 4 from J, leaving 11 bases between them. The CDR3 protein is CSADGRSETQYF. The CDR3 DNA reads TGCAGTGCTGACGGACGGTCAGAGACCCAGTACTTC.

This chain links TRBV12-3 or TRBV12-4 with TRBJ1-2; no reliable D call. V was cut by 5 bases and J by 4 bases, with 20 bases left in between. The CDR3 extends over 16 amino acids. The CDR3 DNA sequence: TGTGCCAGCAGTCCCTTCTCCAGACCGATAAGCTATGGCTACACCTTC. Its protein is CASSPFSRPISYGYTF.

The rearrangement links TRBV7-2 to TRBJ2-1, with 7 bases identical to TRBD1. CDR1 SGHTA and CDR2 FQGNSA come from the germline V gene. The CDR3 sequence is 13 residues long. Trimming took 5 bases from V and 6 from J; bases not matched to a gene: 4. CDR3 bases: TGTGCCAGCAGCCGGACAGGCACCAATGAGCAGTTCTTC. Its translation is CASSRTGTNEQFF.

This chain connects TRBV28 to TRBJ1-2; D ambiguous. The V and J ends lost 3 bases and 3 bases respectively, with 14 bases between them. Germline CDR1 and CDR2: MDHEN and SYDVKM. The length of the CDR3 is 15 residues. Here the CDR3 reads CASSLQLQDHYGYTF. In nucleotides, the CDR3 is TGTGCCAGCAGTTTGCAGCTCCAGGACCACTATGGCTACACCTTC.